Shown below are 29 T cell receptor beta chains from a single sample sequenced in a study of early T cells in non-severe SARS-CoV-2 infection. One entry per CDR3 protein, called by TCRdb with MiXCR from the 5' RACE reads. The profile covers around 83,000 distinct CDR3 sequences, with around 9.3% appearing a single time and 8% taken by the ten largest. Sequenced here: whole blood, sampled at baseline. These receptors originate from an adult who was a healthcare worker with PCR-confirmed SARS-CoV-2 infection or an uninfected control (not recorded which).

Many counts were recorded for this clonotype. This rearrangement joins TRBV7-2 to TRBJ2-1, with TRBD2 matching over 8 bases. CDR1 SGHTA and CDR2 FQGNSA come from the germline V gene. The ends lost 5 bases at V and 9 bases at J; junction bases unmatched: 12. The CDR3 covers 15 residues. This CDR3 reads CASSQTGLGGGEQFF. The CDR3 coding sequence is TGTGCCAGCAGCCAAACGGGACTAGGGGGAGGTGAGCAGTTCTTC.

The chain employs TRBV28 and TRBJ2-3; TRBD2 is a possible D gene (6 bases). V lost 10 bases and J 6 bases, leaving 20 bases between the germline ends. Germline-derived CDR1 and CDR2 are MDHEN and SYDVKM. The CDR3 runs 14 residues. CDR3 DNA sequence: TGTGCCACACACGTCCCGGGACTGGGGGATACGCAGTATTTT. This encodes CATHVPGLGDTQYF. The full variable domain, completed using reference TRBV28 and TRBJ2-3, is DVKVTQSSRYLVKRTGEKVFLECVQDMDHENMFWYRQDPGLGLRLIYFSYDVKMKEKGDIPEGYSVSREKKERFSLILESASTNQTSMYLCATHVPGLGDTQYFGPGTRLTVL.

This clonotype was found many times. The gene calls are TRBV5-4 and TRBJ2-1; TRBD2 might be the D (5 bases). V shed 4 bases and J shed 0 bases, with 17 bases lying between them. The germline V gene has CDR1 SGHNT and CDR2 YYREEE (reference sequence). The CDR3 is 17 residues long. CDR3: CASSQRRGPSSYNEQFF. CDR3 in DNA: TGTGCCAGCAGCCAGCGAAGAGGGCCGAGCTCCTACAATGAGCAGTTCTTC.

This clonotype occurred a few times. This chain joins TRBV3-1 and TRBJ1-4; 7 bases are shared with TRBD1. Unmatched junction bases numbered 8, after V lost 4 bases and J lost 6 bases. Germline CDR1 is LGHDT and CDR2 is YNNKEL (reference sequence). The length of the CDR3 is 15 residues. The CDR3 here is CASSLSDRHHEKLFF. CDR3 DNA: TGTGCCAGCAGCCTCTCGGACAGGCATCATGAAAAACTGTTTTTT.

CDR3 sequence: CASRPNRALPQQFF. The CDR3, as DNA: TGTGCCAGCAGACCAAACCGGGCCCTCCCCCAGCAGTTCTTC. This sequence joins TRBV12-3 or TRBV12-4 and TRBJ2-1; no clear D gene. V was clipped by 6 bases and J by 11 bases, with 20 bases between them. CDR3 length: 14 amino acids.

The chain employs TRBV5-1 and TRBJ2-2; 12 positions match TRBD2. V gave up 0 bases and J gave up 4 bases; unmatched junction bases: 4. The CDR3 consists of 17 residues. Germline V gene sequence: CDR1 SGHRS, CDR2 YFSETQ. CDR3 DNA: TGCGCCAGCAGCTTGGGACTAGCGGGAGATATCACCGGGGAGCTGTTTTTT. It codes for CASSLGLAGDITGELFF.

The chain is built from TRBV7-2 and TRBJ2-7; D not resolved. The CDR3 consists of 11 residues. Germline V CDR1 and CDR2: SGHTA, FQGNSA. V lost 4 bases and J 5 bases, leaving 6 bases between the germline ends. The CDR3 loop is CASSYAHEQYF. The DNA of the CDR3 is TGTGCCAGCAGCTATGCCCACGAGCAGTACTTC.

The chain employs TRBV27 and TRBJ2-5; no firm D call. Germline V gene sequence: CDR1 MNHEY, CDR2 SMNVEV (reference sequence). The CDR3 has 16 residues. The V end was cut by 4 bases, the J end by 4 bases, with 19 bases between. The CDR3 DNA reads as TGTGCCAGCAGTTCCCCTCATTCACCCCAACGAGAGACCCAGTACTTC. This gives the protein CASSSPHSPQRETQYF.

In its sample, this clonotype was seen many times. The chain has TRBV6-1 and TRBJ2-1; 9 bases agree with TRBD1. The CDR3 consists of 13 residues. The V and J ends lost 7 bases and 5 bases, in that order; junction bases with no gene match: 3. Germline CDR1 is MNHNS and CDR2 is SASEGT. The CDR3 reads CASIRDRDNEQFF. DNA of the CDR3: TGTGCCAGCATTAGGGACAGGGACAATGAGCAGTTCTTC.

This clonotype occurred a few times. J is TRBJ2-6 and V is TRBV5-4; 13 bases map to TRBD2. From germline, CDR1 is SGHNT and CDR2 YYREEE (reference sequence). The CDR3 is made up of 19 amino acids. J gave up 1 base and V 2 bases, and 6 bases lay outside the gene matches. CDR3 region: CASSFPGLAGRSGANVLTF. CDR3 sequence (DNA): TGTGCCAGCAGCTTCCCGGGACTAGCGGGAAGATCTGGGGCCAACGTCCTGACTTTC.

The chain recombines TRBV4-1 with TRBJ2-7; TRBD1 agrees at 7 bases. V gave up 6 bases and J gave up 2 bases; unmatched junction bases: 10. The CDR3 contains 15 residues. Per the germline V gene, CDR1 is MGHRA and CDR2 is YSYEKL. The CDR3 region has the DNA TGCGCCAGCAGGCCTATGGCGGACAGGACCTACGAGCAGTACTTC. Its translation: CASRPMADRTYEQYF.

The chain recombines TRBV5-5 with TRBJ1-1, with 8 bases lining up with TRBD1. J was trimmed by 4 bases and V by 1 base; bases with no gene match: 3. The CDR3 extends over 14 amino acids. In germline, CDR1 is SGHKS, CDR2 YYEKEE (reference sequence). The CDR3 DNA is TGTGCCAGCAGCTTGCGGACAGGGCCCACTGAAGCTTTCTTT. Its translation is CASSLRTGPTEAFF.

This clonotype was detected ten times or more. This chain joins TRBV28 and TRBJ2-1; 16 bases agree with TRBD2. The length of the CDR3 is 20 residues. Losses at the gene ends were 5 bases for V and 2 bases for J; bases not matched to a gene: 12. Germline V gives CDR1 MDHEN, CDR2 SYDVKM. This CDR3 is CASSTAGLAGGPQPYNEQFF. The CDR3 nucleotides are TGTGCCAGCAGTACAGCGGGACTAGCGGGAGGGCCTCAACCCTACAATGAGCAGTTCTTC.

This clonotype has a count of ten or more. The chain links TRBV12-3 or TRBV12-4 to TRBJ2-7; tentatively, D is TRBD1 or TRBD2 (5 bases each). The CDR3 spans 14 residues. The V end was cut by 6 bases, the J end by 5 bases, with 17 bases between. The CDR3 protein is CASRGAAGPDEQYF. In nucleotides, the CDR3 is TGTGCCAGCAGAGGAGCGGCAGGGCCCGACGAGCAGTACTTC.

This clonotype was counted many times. The CDR3 DNA follows: TGTGCCAGCAGCCAAGTGGGGGTTTACAATGAGCAGTTCTTC. Translating gives CASSQVGVYNEQFF. J is TRBJ2-1 and V is TRBV4-2; D might be TRBD1 or TRBD2, each matching 5 bases. V was shortened by 1 base and J by 4 bases, with 8 bases between the two germline ends. Germline CDR1 is LGHNA and CDR2 is YNFKEQ. The CDR3 totals 14 residues.

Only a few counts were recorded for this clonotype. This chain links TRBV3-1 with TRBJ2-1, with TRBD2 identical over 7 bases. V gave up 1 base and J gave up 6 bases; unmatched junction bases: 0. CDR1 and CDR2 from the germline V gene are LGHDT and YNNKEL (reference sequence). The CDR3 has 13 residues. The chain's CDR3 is CASSQGLANEQFF. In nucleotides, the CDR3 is TGTGCCAGCAGCCAAGGACTAGCCAATGAGCAGTTCTTC.

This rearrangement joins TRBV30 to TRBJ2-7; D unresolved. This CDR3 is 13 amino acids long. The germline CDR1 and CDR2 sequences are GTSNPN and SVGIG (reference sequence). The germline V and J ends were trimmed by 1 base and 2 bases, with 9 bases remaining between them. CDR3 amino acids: CAWSGMSPYEQYF. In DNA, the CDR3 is TGTGCCTGGAGTGGTATGAGCCCCTACGAGCAGTACTTC.

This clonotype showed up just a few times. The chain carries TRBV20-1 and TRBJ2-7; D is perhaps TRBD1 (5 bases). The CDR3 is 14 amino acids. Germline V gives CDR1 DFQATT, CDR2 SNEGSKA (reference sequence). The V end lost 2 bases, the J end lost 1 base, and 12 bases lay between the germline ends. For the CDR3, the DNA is TGCAGTGCTAGATCCAACAGGCGATCCTACGAGCAGTACTTC. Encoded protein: CSARSNRRSYEQYF.

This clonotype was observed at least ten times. CDR3 in amino acids: CASSLGLADPYEQYF. The DNA of the CDR3 is TGCGCCAGCAGCCTCGGACTAGCGGATCCCTACGAGCAGTACTTC. The genes are TRBV5-1 and TRBJ2-7; TRBD2 matches at 10 bases. The CDR3 length is 15 residues. Germline V lookup: CDR1 SGHRS, CDR2 YFSETQ. V lost 4 bases to trimming and J lost 2 bases; unmatched junction nucleotides: 6.

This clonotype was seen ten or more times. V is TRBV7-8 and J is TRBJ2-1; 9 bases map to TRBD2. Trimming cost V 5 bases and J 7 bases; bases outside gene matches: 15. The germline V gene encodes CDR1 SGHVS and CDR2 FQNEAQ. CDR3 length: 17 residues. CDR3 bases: TGTGCCAGCAGCCGCGGCTATAGCGGGGGACAGAGGAATGAGCAGTTCTTC. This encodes CASSRGYSGGQRNEQFF. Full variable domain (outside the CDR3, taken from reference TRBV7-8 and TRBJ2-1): GAGVSQSPRYKVAKRGQDVALRCDPISGHVSLFWYQQALGQGPEFLTYFQNEAQLDKSGLPSDRFFAERPEGSVSTLKIQRTQQEDSAVYLCASSRGYSGGQRNEQFFGPGTRLTVL.

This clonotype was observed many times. CDR3 in amino acids: CASSLTSGRKETQYF. CDR3 coding DNA: TGCGCCAGCAGTTTGACTAGCGGGAGAAAAGAGACCCAGTACTTC. The chain is built from TRBV10-2 and TRBJ2-5; TRBD2 matches 12 bases. The CDR3 runs to 15 residues. The V gene's germline CDR1 is WSHSY and CDR2 SAAADI. Trimming removed 5 bases from V and 3 bases from J; junction bases left unmatched: 4.

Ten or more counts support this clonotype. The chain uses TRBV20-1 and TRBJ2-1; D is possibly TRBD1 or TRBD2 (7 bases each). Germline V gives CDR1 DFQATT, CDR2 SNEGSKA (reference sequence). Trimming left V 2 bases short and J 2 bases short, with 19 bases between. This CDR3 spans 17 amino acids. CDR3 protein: CSARKTGTAGPYNEQFF. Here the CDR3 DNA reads TGCAGTGCTAGAAAAACGGGGACAGCGGGGCCCTACAATGAGCAGTTCTTC.

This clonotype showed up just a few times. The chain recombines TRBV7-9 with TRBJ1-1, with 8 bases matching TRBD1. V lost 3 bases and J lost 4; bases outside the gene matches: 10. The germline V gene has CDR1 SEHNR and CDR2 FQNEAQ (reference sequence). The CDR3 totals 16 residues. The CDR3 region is CASSFRPRGQGTEAFF. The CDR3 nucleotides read TGTGCCAGCAGCTTCCGTCCCAGGGGGCAGGGCACTGAAGCTTTCTTT.

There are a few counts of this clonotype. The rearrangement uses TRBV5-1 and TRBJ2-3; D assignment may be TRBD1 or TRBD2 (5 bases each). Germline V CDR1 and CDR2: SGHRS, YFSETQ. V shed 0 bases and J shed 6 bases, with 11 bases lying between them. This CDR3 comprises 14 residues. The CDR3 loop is CASSLGSEGDTQYF. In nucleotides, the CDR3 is TGCGCCAGCAGCTTGGGTTCCGAGGGGGATACGCAGTATTTT.

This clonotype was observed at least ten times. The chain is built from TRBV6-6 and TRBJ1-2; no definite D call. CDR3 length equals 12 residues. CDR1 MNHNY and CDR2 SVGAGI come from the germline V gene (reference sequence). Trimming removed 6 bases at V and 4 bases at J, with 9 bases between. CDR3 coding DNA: TGTGCCAGCAGCCCCGACCCCTATGGCTACACCTTC. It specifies CASSPDPYGYTF.

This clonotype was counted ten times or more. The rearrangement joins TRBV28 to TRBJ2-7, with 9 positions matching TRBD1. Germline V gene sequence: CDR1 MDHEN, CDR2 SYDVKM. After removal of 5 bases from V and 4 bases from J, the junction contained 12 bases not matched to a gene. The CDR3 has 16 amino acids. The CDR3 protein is CASSPRGGTGPYEQYF. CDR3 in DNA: TGTGCCAGCAGTCCAAGAGGGGGGACAGGGCCGTACGAGCAGTACTTC.

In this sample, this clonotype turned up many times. The CDR3, as DNA: TGTGCCAGCAGTTTTCAGGGTCTTGGTTCACCCCTCCACTTT. This translates into CASSFQGLGSPLHF. The chain joins TRBV12-3 or TRBV12-4 to TRBJ1-6; weak D call: TRBD1 (5 bases). V lost 3 bases, J lost 9 bases, and 12 bases lay in between. This CDR3 spans 14 amino acids.

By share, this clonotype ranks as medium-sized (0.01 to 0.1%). In DNA form, the CDR3 reads TGTGCCAGCAGTTCCATTGGTCTGGAGACCCAGTACTTC. Amino acid sequence: CASSSIGLETQYF. The chain links TRBV27 to TRBJ2-5; D is undetermined. V gave up 4 bases and J gave up 5 bases, with 11 bases separating them. CDR3 length: 13 amino acids. Germline CDR1 reads MNHEY; CDR2 reads SMNVEV (reference sequence).

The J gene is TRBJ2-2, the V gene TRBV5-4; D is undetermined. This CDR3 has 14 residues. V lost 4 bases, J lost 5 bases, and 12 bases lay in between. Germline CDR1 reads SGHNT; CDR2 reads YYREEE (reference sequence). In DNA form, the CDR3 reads TGTGCCAGCAGCCACCGAGGACCGACCGGGGAGCTGTTTTTT. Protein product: CASSHRGPTGELFF.